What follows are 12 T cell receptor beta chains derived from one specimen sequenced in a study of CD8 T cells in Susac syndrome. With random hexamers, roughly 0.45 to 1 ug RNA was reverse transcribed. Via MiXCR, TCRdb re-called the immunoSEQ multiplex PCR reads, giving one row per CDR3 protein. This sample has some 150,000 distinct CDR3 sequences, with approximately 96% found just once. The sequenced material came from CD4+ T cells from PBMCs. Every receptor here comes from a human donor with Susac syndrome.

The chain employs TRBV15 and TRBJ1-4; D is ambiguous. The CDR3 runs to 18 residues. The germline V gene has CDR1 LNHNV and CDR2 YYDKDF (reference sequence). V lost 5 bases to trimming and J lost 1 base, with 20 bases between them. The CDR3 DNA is TGTGCCACCAGCGAGAACTACCCTTTGACGGTAACTAATGAAAAACTGTTTTTT. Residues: CATSENYPLTVTNEKLFF.

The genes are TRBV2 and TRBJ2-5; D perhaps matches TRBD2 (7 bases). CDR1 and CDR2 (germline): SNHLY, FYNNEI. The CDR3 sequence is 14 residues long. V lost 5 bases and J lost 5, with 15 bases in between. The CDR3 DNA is TGTGCCAGCAGTAGGGGGGGCTTTGGGGAGACCCAGTACTTC. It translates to CASSRGGFGETQYF.

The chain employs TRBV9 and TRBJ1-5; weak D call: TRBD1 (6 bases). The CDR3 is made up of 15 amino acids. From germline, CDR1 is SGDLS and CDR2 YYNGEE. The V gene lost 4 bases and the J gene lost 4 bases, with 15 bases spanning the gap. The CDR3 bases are TGTGCCAGCAGCTCAGAAGGGGGACAAAATCAGCCCCAGCATTTT. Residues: CASSSEGGQNQPQHF.

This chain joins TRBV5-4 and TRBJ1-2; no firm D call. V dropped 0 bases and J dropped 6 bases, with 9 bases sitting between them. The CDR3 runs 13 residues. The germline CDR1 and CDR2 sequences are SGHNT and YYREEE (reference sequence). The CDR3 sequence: CASSLGGYDGYTF. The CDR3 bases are TGTGCCAGCAGCTTGGGAGGGTACGATGGCTACACCTTC.

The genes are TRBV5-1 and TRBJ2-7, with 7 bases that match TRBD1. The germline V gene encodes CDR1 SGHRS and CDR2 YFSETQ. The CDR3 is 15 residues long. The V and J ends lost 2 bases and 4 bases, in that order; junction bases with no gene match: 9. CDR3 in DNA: TGCGCCAGCAGCTTCGGTGGGACAGAGACTTACGAGCAGTACTTC. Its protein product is CASSFGGTETYEQYF.

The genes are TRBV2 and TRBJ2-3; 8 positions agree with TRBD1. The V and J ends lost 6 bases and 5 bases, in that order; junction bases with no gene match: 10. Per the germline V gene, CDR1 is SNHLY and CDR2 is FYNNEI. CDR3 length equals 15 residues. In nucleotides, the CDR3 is TGTGCCAGCAGGTCGGGACAGGCCGGTGGAGATACGCAGTATTTT. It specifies CASRSGQAGGDTQYF.

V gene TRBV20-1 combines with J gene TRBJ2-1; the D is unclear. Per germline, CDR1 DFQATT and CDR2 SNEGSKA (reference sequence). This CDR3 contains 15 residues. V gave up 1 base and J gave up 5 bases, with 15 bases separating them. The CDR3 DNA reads TGCAGTGCTAGAGTCCAGAGAAGTATTAACAATGAGCAGTTCTTC. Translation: CSARVQRSINNEQFF.

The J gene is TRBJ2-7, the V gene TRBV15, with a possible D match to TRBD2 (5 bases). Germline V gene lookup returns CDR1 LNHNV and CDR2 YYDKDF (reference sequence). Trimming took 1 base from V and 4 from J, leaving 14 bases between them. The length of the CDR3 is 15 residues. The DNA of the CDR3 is TGTGCCACCAGCAGAGGGGCAGGAAGGGAGTACGAGCAGTACTTC. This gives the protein CATSRGAGREYEQYF.

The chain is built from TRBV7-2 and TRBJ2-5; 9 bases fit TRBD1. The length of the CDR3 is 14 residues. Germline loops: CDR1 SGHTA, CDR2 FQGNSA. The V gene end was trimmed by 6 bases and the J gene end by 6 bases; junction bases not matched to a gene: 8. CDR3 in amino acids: CASRTTGGPQTQYF. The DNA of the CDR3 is TGTGCCAGCAGAACAACAGGGGGCCCGCAGACCCAGTACTTC.

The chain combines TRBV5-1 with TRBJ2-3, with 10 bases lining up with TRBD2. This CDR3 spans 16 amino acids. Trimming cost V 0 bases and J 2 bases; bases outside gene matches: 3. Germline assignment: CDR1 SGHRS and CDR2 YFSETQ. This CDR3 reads CASSLDLAGATDTQYF. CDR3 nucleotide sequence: TGCGCCAGCAGCTTGGATCTAGCGGGGGCCACAGATACGCAGTATTTT.

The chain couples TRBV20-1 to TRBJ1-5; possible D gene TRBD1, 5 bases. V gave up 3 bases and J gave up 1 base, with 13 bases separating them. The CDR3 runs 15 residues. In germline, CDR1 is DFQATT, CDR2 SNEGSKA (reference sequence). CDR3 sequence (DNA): TGCAGTGCTAGTTGGGGGTCAGAGAGCAATCAGCCCCAGCATTTT. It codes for CSASWGSESNQPQHF.

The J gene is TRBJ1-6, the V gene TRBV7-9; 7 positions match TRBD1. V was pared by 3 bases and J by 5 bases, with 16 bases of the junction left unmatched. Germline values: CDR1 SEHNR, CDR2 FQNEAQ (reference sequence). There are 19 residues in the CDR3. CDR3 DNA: TGTGCCAGCAGCTTGAGGGAGCCGACAGGGTTGAGAGATAATTCACCCCTCCACTTT. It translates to CASSLREPTGLRDNSPLHF.